The clone carrying this T cell receptor beta chain was seen at least ten times. What it binds is unknown. CDR3 size: 17 residues. From germline, CDR1 is MNHEY and CDR2 SMNVEV (reference sequence). The trim removed 2 bases at V and 2 bases at J, leaving 10 bases unmatched. TCRdb ran MiXCR on the RT-PCR reads and lists one entry per CDR3 protein. The profile shows about 190,000 distinct CDR3 sequences, around 15% of them singletons. This specimen belongs to a study of response to subunit inactivated influenza vaccine. Study conclusions and caveats: Only a handful of new T cells, the authors suggested, are recruited with each seasonal influenza vaccination.

This specimen was CD8+ T cells sorted from PBMCs, taken less than 6 days after vaccination. V and J are TRBV27 and TRBJ2-7, with 9 bases identical to TRBD2. This sequence originates from a man aged 45 to 65 who received an inactivated influenza vaccine. This CDR3 is CASSLGPEAGGPYEQYF. The CDR3 nucleotides are TGTGCCAGCAGTTTAGGTCCGGAGGCGGGAGGGCCCTACGAGCAGTACTTC.